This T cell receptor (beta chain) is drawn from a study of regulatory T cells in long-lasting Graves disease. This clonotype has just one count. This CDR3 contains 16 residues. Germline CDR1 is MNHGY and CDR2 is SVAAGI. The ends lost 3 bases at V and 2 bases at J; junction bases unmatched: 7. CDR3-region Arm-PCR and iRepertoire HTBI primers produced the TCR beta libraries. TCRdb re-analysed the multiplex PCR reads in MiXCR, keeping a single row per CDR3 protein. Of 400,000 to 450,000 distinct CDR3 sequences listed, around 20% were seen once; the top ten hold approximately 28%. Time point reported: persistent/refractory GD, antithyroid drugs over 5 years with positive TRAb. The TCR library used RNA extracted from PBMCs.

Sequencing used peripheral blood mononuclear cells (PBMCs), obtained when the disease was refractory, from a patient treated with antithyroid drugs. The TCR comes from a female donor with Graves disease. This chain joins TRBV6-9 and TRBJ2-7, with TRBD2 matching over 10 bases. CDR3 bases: TGTGCCAGCAGTTACTTCTCGGGACTAGCGCCCTACGAGCAGTACTTC. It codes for CASSYFSGLAPYEQYF.